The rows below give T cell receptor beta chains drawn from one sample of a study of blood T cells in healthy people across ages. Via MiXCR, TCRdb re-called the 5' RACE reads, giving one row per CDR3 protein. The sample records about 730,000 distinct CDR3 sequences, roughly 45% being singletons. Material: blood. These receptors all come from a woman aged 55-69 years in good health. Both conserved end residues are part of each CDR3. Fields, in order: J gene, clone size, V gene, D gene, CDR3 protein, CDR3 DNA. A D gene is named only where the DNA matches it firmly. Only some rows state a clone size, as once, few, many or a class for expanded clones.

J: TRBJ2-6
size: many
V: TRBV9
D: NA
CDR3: CASSVAAAYYSGANVLTF
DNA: TGTGCCAGCAGCGTAGCGGCAGCTTATTACTCTGGGGCCAACGTCCTGACTTTC

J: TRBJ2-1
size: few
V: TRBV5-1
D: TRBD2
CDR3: CASSGIGLAGGSYNEQFF
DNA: TGCGCCAGCAGCGGAATAGGACTAGCGGGGGGATCATACAATGAGCAGTTCTTC

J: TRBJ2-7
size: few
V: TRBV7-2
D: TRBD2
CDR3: CASSTGLAGAREQYF
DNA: TGTGCCAGCAGCACCGGACTAGCGGGAGCCCGCGAGCAGTACTTC

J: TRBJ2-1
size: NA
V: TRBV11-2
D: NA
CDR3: CASSSPGLASHEQFF
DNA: TGTGCCAGCAGCTCCCCGGGGCTAGCGAGCCATGAGCAGTTCTTC

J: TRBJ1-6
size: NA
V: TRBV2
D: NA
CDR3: CASSKSDGHNSPLHF
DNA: TGTGCCAGCAGTAAAAGTGACGGCCATAATTCACCCCTCCACTTT

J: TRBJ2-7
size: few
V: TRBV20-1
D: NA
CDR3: CSARDGLGRVPYEQYF
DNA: TGCAGTGCTAGAGATGGGCTCGGGAGAGTCCCCTACGAGCAGTACTTC

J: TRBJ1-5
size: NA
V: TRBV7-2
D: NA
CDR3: CASSARGCRGTQSPQHF
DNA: TGTGCCAGCAGCGCCCGAGGGTGCAGGGGAACTCAATCGCCCCAGCATTTT

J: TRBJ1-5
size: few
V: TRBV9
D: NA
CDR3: CASSVAGHSNQPQHF
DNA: TGTGCCAGCAGCGTAGCCGGGCATAGCAATCAGCCCCAGCATTTT

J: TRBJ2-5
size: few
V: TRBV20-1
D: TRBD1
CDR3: CSARDLGQGSETQYF
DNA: TGCAGTGCTAGAGATTTAGGACAGGGGTCCGAGACCCAGTACTTC

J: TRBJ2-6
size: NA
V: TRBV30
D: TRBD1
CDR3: CACRDRISGANVLTF
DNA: TGTGCCTGCCGGGACAGAATCTCTGGGGCCAACGTCCTGACTTTC

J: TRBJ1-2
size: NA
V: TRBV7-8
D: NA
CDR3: CASSLVFQDGVGYTF
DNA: TGTGCCAGCAGCTTAGTCTTCCAGGACGGGGTCGGCTACACCTTC

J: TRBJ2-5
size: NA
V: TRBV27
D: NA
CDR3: CASSLVGSEQYF
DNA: TGTGCCAGCAGTTTAGTGGGGAGTGAGCAGTACTTC

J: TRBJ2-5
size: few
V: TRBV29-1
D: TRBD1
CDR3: CSVEAGQGRRGQYF
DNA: TGCAGCGTTGAAGCCGGACAGGGGAGGCGTGGGCAGTACTTC

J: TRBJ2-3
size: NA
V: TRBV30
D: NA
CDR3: CALGQGQTGLAPDTQYF
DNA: TGTGCCTTGGGACAGGGTCAGACGGGACTAGCGCCAGATACGCAGTATTTT

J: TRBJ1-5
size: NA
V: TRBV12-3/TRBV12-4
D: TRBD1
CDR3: CASSWGDRGLRQPQHF
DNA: TGTGCCAGCAGTTGGGGGGACAGGGGGCTTCGGCAGCCCCAGCATTTT

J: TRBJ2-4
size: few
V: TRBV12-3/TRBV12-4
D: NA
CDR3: CASSLDTNIQYF
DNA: TGTGCCAGCAGTTTAGACACGAACATTCAGTACTTC

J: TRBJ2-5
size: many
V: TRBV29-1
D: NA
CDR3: CSGRITGGETQYF
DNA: TGCAGCGGCCGGATAACAGGAGGGGAGACCCAGTACTTC

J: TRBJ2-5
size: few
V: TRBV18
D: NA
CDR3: CASSPELTWETQYF
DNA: TGTGCCAGCTCACCAGAGTTGACTTGGGAGACCCAGTACTTC

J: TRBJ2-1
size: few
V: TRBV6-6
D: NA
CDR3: CASKGHEVQYNEQFF
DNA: TGTGCCAGCAAAGGTCACGAGGTGCAATACAATGAGCAGTTCTTC

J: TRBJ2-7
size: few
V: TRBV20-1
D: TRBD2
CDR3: CSASLLAGGTYEQYF
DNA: TGCAGTGCTAGCCTACTAGCGGGGGGCACCTACGAGCAGTACTTC

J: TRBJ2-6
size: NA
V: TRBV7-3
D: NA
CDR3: CASSFRSSGANALTF
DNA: TGTGCCAGCAGCTTTCGGAGCTCTGGGGCCAACGCCCTGACTTTC

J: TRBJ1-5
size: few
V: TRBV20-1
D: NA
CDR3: CSAGEKNQPQHF
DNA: TGCAGTGCTGGCGAAAAGAATCAGCCCCAGCATTTT

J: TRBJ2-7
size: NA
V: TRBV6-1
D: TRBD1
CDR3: CASSEEQGGNYEQYF
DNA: TGTGCCAGCAGTGAAGAACAGGGGGGAAACTACGAGCAGTACTTC

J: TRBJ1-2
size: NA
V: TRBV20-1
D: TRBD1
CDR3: CSTREATGNYGYTF
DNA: TGCAGTACTAGAGAGGCGACAGGGAACTATGGCTACACCTTC

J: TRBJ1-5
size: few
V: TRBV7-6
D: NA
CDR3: CASSLGQGTNQPQHF
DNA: TGTGCCAGCAGCTTAGGGCAGGGAACGAATCAGCCCCAGCATTTT

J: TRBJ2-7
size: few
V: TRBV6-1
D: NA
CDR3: CASRPRPDSYEQYF
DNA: TGTGCCAGCAGGCCCCGCCCGGACAGCTACGAGCAGTACTTC

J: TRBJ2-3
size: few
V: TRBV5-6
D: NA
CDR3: CASTPWGGGAYTQYF
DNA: TGTGCCAGCACCCCCTGGGGAGGGGGCGCTTATACGCAGTATTTT

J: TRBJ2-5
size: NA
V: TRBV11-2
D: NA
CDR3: CASSLGTGWRETQYF
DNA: TGTGCCAGCAGCTTGGGAACAGGTTGGAGAGAGACCCAGTACTTC

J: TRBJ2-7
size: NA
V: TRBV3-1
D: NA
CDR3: CASSQVVHEQYF
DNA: TGTGCCAGCAGCCAAGTCGTCCACGAGCAGTACTTC

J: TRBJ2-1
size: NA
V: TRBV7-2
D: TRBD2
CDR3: CASSSGTSGQEQFF
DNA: TGTGCCAGCAGCTCCGGGACTAGCGGCCAGGAGCAGTTCTTC

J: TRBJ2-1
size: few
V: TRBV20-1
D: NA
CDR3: CSARPGGSYNEQFF
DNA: TGCAGTGCTAGACCCGGGGGTTCCTACAATGAGCAGTTCTTC

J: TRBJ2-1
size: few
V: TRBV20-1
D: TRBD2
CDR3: CSARKGLAVGHNEQFF
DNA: TGCAGTGCTAGAAAGGGGCTAGCGGTGGGACACAATGAGCAGTTCTTC

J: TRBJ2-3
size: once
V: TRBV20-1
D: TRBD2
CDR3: CSASRASGGTSTDTQYF
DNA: TGCAGTGCTAGCCGAGCTAGCGGGGGAACTAGCACAGATACGCAGTATTTT

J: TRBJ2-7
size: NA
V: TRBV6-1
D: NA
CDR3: CASVHQTDRRAEQYF
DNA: TGTGCCAGCGTCCACCAGACTGACAGGAGGGCCGAGCAGTACTTC

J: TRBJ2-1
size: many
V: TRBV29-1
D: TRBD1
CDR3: CSGSGAGGSEQFF
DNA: TGCAGCGGATCGGGGGCAGGGGGCAGTGAGCAGTTCTTC

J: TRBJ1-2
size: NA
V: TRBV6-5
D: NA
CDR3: CASRPTVNYGYTF
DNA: TGTGCCAGCAGACCGACTGTTAACTATGGCTACACCTTC

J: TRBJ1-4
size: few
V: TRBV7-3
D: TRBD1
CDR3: CASRGDRGEKLFF
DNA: TGTGCCAGCAGGGGGGACAGGGGTGAAAAACTGTTTTTT

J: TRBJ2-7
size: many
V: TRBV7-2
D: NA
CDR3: CASSMNTYEQYF
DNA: TGTGCCAGCAGCATGAATACCTACGAGCAGTACTTC

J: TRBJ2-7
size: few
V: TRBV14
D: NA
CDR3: CASSQRAEQYF
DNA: TGTGCCAGCAGCCAAAGAGCCGAGCAGTACTTC

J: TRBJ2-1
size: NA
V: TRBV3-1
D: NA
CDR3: CASSGRSGTLYNEQFF
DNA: TGTGCCAGCAGCGGACGGTCCGGGACACTATACAATGAGCAGTTCTTC